The 21 T cell receptor beta chains in this list originate from one sample, sequenced in a study of blood T cell repertoires in COVID-19. Here immunoSEQ multiplex PCR was the method, and the copy in TCRdb shows in-frame clones only, minus some. The repertoire holds over 150,000 clones, with around four fifths as singletons. The specimen sequenced was peripheral blood. These receptors were obtained from a woman between 70 and 85 years old who had recovered from COVID-19.

This clone was counted a few times. The chain links TRBV7-7 to TRBJ2-5; 7 nucleotides line up with TRBD1. The CDR3 runs 16 residues. CDR1 is SSHAT and CDR2 is FNYEAQ in the germline V gene (reference sequence). Trimming cost V 5 bases and J 5 bases; bases outside gene matches: 14. CDR3 bases: TGTGCCAGCAGCGAGGGGACAGCGTCCCAGGGGGAGACCCAGTACTTC. This translates into CASSEGTASQGETQYF.

The chain uses TRBV5-6 and TRBJ2-1; a possible D gene is TRBD2 (6 bases). The CDR3 is made up of 15 amino acids. V lost 2 bases to trimming and J lost 7 bases, with 16 bases between them. Germline V gene data show CDR1 as SGHDT and CDR2 as YYEEEE. The CDR3 here is CASSLRGGKGNEQFF. The CDR3 DNA reads as TGTGCCAGCAGCTTAAGGGGCGGGAAAGGTAATGAGCAGTTCTTC.

This sequence joins TRBV4-2 and TRBJ2-5; 8 nucleotides match TRBD2. This CDR3 region has 17 residues. Germline V gene lookup returns CDR1 LGHNA and CDR2 YNFKEQ. V was pared by 1 base and J by 2 bases, with 9 bases of the junction left unmatched. In DNA, the CDR3 is TGTGCCAGCAGCCAAGGGGAGGGCGGGGGGCCGCAAGAGACCCAGTACTTC. Amino acids: CASSQGEGGGPQETQYF.

The gene calls are TRBV7-3 and TRBJ2-1; D is uncertain. Trimming stripped 4 bases from V and 6 bases from J, with 16 bases between. This CDR3 comprises 15 residues. Germline loops: CDR1 SGHTA, CDR2 FQGTGA. As DNA, the CDR3 is TGTGCCAGCAGCTCGTCGGTCCTCACGGGCAATGAGCAGTTCTTC. Translated: CASSSSVLTGNEQFF.

The gene calls are TRBV11-3 and TRBJ1-5; D is perhaps TRBD1 (5 bases). This CDR3 region has 16 residues. V was shortened by 5 bases and J by 0 bases, with 14 bases between the two germline ends. CDR1 is SGHNT and CDR2 is YENEEA in the germline V gene. CDR3 bases: TGTGCCAGCAGCCTTCCGACAGTCTATAGCAATCAGCCCCAGCATTTT. This codes for CASSLPTVYSNQPQHF.

This clone came up a few times. The chain carries TRBV6-5 and TRBJ2-1; TRBD2 aligns across 7 bases. This CDR3 contains 11 residues. Losses at the gene ends were 8 bases for V and 9 bases for J; bases not matched to a gene: 4. Germline CDR1 and CDR2: MNHEY and SVGAGI. CDR3 loop: CASGTTLEQFF. Here the CDR3 DNA reads TGTGCCAGCGGGACTACTCTTGAGCAGTTCTTC.

In the case of this clone: Relative to the germline gene, one junction end is altered; a read error may explain this. J is TRBJ1-1 and V is TRBV13; 7 positions match TRBD1. Germline lookup yields CDR1 PRHDT and CDR2 FYEKMQ (reference sequence). There are 14 residues in the CDR3. The chain's CDR3 is CASSLGARGAEAFF. The CDR3 DNA is TGTGCCAGCAGCCTAGGCGCCAGGGGGGCTGAAGCTTTCTTT.

The gene calls are TRBV3-1 (or the pseudogene TRBV3-2) and TRBJ2-3; 7 bases are shared with TRBD1. The CDR3 length is 12 residues. J lost 15 bases, V lost 0 bases, and 6 bases had no gene match. CDR1 is LGHDT and CDR2 is YNNKEL in the germline V gene (reference sequence). CDR3 in amino acids: CASSQDVGQRYF. The DNA of the CDR3 is TGTGCCAGCAGCCAAGATGTGGGACAGAGATATTTT.

The V gene is TRBV19, the J gene TRBJ1-2; D perhaps matches TRBD1 (6 bases). Germline CDR1 and CDR2: LNHDA and SQIVND (reference sequence). The CDR3 has 13 amino acids. V lost 6 bases and J 8 bases, leaving 16 bases between the germline ends. DNA of the CDR3: TGTGCCAGTAGCTCGGGACACAGAGGGGGCTACACCTTC. It translates to CASSSGHRGGYTF.

The V and J genes are TRBV7-9 and TRBJ1-2; the D gene is possibly TRBD1 (6 bases). The V gene lost 5 bases and the J gene lost 6 bases, with 19 bases spanning the gap. The CDR3 is 15 residues long. Germline lookup yields CDR1 SEHNR and CDR2 FQNEAQ (reference sequence). CDR3 sequence: CASSLRVGRGHGYTF. The CDR3, as DNA: TGTGCCAGCAGCCTTAGGGTGGGCAGGGGCCATGGCTACACCTTC. The whole variable domain, remainder taken from reference TRBV7-9 and TRBJ1-2, is DTGVSQNPRHKITKRGQNVTFRCDPISEHNRLYWYRQTLGQGPEFLTYFQNEAQLEKSRLLSDRFSAERPKGSFSTLEIQRTEQGDSAMYLCASSLRVGRGHGYTFGSGTRLTVV.

The sample holds a few counts of this clone. The J gene is TRBJ2-7, the V gene TRBV19, with 8 bases lining up with TRBD2. Germline V gene data show CDR1 as LNHDA and CDR2 as SQIVND (reference sequence). With 1 base clipped from V and 6 bases from J, the junction kept 8 bases outside the gene matches. The CDR3 runs 15 residues. The CDR3 bases are TGTGCCAGTAGTATAGGCAGCGGGAGTGGGGGCGAGCAGTACTTC. This gives the protein CASSIGSGSGGEQYF.

The rearrangement links TRBV12-5 to TRBJ2-3, with TRBD2 as a possible D gene (6 bases). V was pared by 5 bases and J by 3 bases, with 15 bases between. Germline V gene lookup returns CDR1 LGHNT and CDR2 FRNRAP. The CDR3 is 15 residues long. CDR3 sequence (DNA): TGTGCTAGTGGTCCCACGGGGGTCGGGACAGATACGCAGTATTTT. It translates to CASGPTGVGTDTQYF.

The chain combines TRBV6-5 with TRBJ1-1, with D possibly being TRBD1 (6 bases). Trimming left V 5 bases short and J 1 base short, with 14 bases between. The germline gives CDR1 MNHEY, CDR2 SVGAGI. The CDR3 is 15 residues long. The CDR3 region has the DNA TGTGCCAGCAGTCCTACCGACAGGTCGAACACTGAAGCTTTCTTT. Amino acids: CASSPTDRSNTEAFF.

The chain links TRBV7-3 to TRBJ1-2, with D perhaps matching TRBD1 (5 bases). The germline CDR1 and CDR2 sequences are SGHTA and FQGTGA. This CDR3 region has 13 residues. The germline V and J ends were trimmed by 10 bases and 8 bases, with 20 bases remaining between them. The CDR3 region is CATHDGGRGGYTF. As DNA, the CDR3 is TGTGCCACCCATGACGGGGGTAGAGGAGGCTACACCTTC.

The chain is built from TRBV11-2 and TRBJ1-1, with D possibly matching TRBD1 (6 bases). Trimming cost V 0 bases and J 4 bases, with 18 bases left between them. Germline values: CDR1 SGHAT, CDR2 FQNNGV. There are 17 residues in the CDR3. This CDR3 reads CASSLDGSGGAGTEAFF. The CDR3 DNA is TGTGCCAGCAGCTTAGATGGGTCGGGGGGCGCAGGCACTGAAGCTTTCTTT. The full variable domain, with the rest looked up from reference TRBV11-2 and TRBJ1-1, is EAGVAQSPRYKIIEKRQSVAFWCNPISGHATLYWYQQILGQGPKLLIQFQNNGVVDDSQLPKDRFSAERLKGVDSTLKIQPAKLEDSAVYLCASSLDGSGGAGTEAFFGQGTRLTVV.

The chain couples TRBV10-3 to TRBJ2-5; possible D gene TRBD2, 6 bases. CDR3 size: 12 residues. The germline V gene encodes CDR1 ENHRY and CDR2 SYGVKD. V gave up 8 bases and J gave up 1 base, with 8 bases separating them. The CDR3 bases are TGTGCCATCGGGGGGATCCAAGAGACCCAGTACTTC. It specifies CAIGGIQETQYF.

The CDR3 nucleotides read TGTGCCAGCAGCGTAGGGCTAGCGGGAGGGCCGAACACCGGGGAGCTGTTTTTT. The encoded protein is CASSVGLAGGPNTGELFF. The V and J genes are TRBV27 and TRBJ2-2, with 12 positions matching TRBD2. Germline CDR1 reads MNHEY; CDR2 reads SMNVEV (reference sequence). J was trimmed by 0 bases and V by 6 bases; bases with no gene match: 8. The CDR3 is 18 amino acids.

J is TRBJ1-2 and V is TRBV6-5; 7 bases match TRBD1. V shed 6 bases, J shed 8 bases, and the junction held 12 bases outside the gene matches. The CDR3 has 14 amino acids. Germline assignment: CDR1 MNHEY and CDR2 SVGAGI. The CDR3 is CASRPDGGGKGYTF. DNA of the CDR3: TGTGCCAGCAGGCCCGACGGAGGGGGCAAGGGCTACACCTTC.

This clone appeared a single time. V is TRBV28 and J is TRBJ1-1, with no clear D. Germline V gives CDR1 MDHEN, CDR2 SYDVKM. The CDR3 has 14 residues. V shed 6 bases and J shed 3 bases, with 14 bases lying between them. Written as DNA, the CDR3 is TGTGCCAGCAGCCCTAGACTGTGGGACACTGAAGCTTTCTTT. Protein sequence: CASSPRLWDTEAFF.

The chain links TRBV5-1 to TRBJ1-1, with a possible D match to TRBD1 (6 bases). The CDR3 is 14 amino acids. Trimming left V 0 bases short and J 4 bases short, with 10 bases between. The germline CDR1 and CDR2 sequences are SGHRS and YFSETQ. CDR3 loop: CASSLEGGATEAFF. CDR3 DNA: TGCGCCAGCAGCTTGGAAGGGGGGGCCACTGAAGCTTTCTTT.

V is TRBV2 and J is TRBJ2-3; 14 bases match TRBD2. The CDR3 sequence is 16 residues long. The V segment lost 6 bases and the J segment 0 bases; nucleotides outside the gene matches: 2. CDR1 is SNHLY, CDR2 FYNNEI, per germline. The CDR3 nucleotides are TGTGCCAGCAGGAGACTAGCGGGAGGGAGCACAGATACGCAGTATTTT. Its translation: CASRRLAGGSTDTQYF.